The clone carrying this T cell receptor beta chain has a handful of counts. The antigen is unknown. Cells sorted as Tregs were CD4+, CD25+ and CD127-/low. Between the trimmed V and J ends, which lost 2 bases and 0 bases, there was a span of 8 bases. This CDR3 is 14 amino acids long. Germline loops: CDR1 SEHNR, CDR2 FQNEAQ (reference sequence). Study conclusions and caveats: In terms of TCR gene usage, tumor memory CD4+ T cells clustered together with blood and lymph node memory CD4+ cells, as well as with lymph node naive CD4+ cells.

Constant-region reverse primers amplified full-length variable regions, followed by semi-nested Nested Universal Primer A PCR. Using its own MiXCR run on the 5' RACE reads, TCRdb lists one record per CDR3 protein. The table has some 30,000 distinct CDR3 sequences, over 25% seen once. The sequence was collected from a female donor with breast cancer. Material: tumor-infiltrating Tregs sorted from the breast tumor. This chain connects TRBV7-9 to TRBJ2-7, with D possibly matching TRBD1 (5 bases). CDR3 in amino acids: CASSLLQDSYEQYF. CDR3 DNA sequence: TGTGCCAGCAGCTTACTACAGGACTCCTACGAGCAGTACTTC.